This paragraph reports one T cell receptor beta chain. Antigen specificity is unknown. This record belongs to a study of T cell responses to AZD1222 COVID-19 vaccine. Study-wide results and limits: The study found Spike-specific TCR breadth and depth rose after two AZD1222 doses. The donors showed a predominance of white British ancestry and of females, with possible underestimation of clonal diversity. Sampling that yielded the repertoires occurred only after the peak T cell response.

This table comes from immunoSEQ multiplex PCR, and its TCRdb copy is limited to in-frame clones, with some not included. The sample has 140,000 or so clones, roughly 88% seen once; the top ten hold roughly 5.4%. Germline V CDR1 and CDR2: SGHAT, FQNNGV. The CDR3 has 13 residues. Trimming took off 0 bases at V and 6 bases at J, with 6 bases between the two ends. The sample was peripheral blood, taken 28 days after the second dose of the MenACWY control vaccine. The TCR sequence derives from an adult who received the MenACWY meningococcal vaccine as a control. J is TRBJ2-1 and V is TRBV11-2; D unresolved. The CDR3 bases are TGTGCCAGCAGCTTAGAAACGGTCAATGAGCAGTTCTTC. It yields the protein CASSLETVNEQFF. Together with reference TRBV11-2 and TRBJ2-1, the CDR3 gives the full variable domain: EAGVAQSPRYKIIEKRQSVAFWCNPISGHATLYWYQQILGQGPKLLIQFQNNGVVDDSQLPKDRFSAERLKGVDSTLKIQPAKLEDSAVYLCASSLETVNEQFFGPGTRLTVL.